This T cell receptor beta chain was identified during a study of shared clonotypes between healthy human individuals. Donors had no recently reported acute infections or vaccinations and were HIV-negative. Libraries were prepared by immunoSEQ multiplex PCR; TCRdb keeps only in-frame clonotypes and omits some of them. In the table there are about 2.3 million clones, around 93% of which are singletons. There are 15 residues in the CDR3. Germline CDR1 is MDHEN and CDR2 is SYDVKM. Trimming cost V 6 bases and J 1 base; bases outside gene matches: 5. Sequenced sample: naive CD4+ T cells from PBMCs. The subset: CD45RA+ positively selected. This rearrangement joins TRBV28 to TRBJ2-7; 11 nucleotides align to TRBD2. This TCR derives from a man aged 18-30 years in good health. Some clones in this sample may be carry-over from other donors' samples. The CDR3 nucleotides read TGTGCCAGCAGCAAGGGGACTAGCGGATCCTACGAGCAGTACTTC. Translating it yields CASSKGTSGSYEQYF.